The 14 T cell receptor beta chains in this list originate from one sample, sequenced in a study of blood T cell repertoires in COVID-19. Sequencing used immunoSEQ multiplex PCR; TCRdb keeps in-frame clones, though not all of them. The sample consists of 200,000 or so clones, roughly 84% of them appearing once. The sample was peripheral blood. Receptor source: a man aged 45-65 years with COVID-19, enrolled during active disease.

This chain uses TRBV6-5 with TRBJ1-4, with TRBD1 matching over 8 bases. The CDR3 covers 14 residues. Germline V CDR1 and CDR2: MNHEY, SVGAGI. V trimming: 4 bases; J trimming: 8 bases; junction bases outside the gene matches: 6. CDR3 in amino acids: CASSLGQGREKLFF. For the CDR3, the DNA is TGTGCCAGCAGTTTAGGACAGGGTCGAGAAAAACTGTTTTTT.

The chain recombines TRBV7-9 with TRBJ1-2; D is perhaps TRBD1 (6 bases). The CDR3 has 15 amino acids. Trimming removed 5 bases from V and 6 bases from J, with 19 bases in between. Germline V CDR1 and CDR2: SEHNR, FQNEAQ (reference sequence). CDR3 in DNA: TGTGCCAGCAGCACCCTGACAGGAGGTACTGATGGCTACACCTTC. Encoded protein: CASSTLTGGTDGYTF.

The chain links TRBV18 to TRBJ2-5; D might be TRBD1 (5 bases). The CDR3 runs to 13 residues. V shed 3 bases and J shed 5 bases, with 10 bases lying between them. Germline V gives CDR1 KGHSH, CDR2 LQKENI. CDR3 in DNA: TGTGCCAGCTCACCTGAAACAGGCGAGACCCAGTACTTC. Amino acid sequence: CASSPETGETQYF.

This clone was detected only a few times. The V call is TRBV7-6, the J call TRBJ2-2; no clear D. Germline-derived CDR1 and CDR2 are SGHVS and FNYEAQ. The CDR3 runs 15 residues. V lost 0 bases and J lost 8, with 13 bases in between. The CDR3 bases are TGTGCCAGCAGCTTAGCGAGGCAGCTAACGGGGGAGCTGTTTTTT. Protein sequence: CASSLARQLTGELFF.

This clone was seen only once. The chain is built from TRBV7-2 and TRBJ2-1, with 11 nucleotides matching TRBD2. J was trimmed by 5 bases and V by 3 bases; bases with no gene match: 3. In germline, CDR1 is SGHTA, CDR2 FQGNSA. The CDR3 length is 15 residues. In DNA form, the CDR3 reads TGTGCCAGCAGCTTTGGGACTAGCGGTGACAATGAGCAGTTCTTC. It codes for CASSFGTSGDNEQFF. The entire variable domain, with the rest obtained from reference TRBV7-2 and TRBJ2-1, is as follows: GAGVSQSPSNKVTEKGKDVELRCDPISGHTALYWYRQSLGQGLEFLIYFQGNSAPDKSGLPSDRFSAERTGGSVSTLTIQRTQQEDSAVYLCASSFGTSGDNEQFFGPGTRLTVL.

This CDR3 reads CASSWSGSYNEQFF. DNA of the CDR3: TGTGCCAGCAGCTGGTCAGGCTCCTACAATGAGCAGTTCTTC. The rearrangement uses TRBV11-3 and TRBJ2-1; D remains unclear. Trimming cost V 4 bases and J 0 bases, with 7 bases left between them. The germline V gene encodes CDR1 SGHNT and CDR2 YENEEA. The CDR3 spans 14 residues.

V usage is TRBV19 and J usage is TRBJ2-2; D possibly corresponds to TRBD1 (6 bases). The CDR3 is 16 residues long. The V end was cut by 3 bases, the J end by 0 bases, with 11 bases between. Germline V gene data show CDR1 as LNHDA and CDR2 as SQIVND (reference sequence). The CDR3 spells CASSIGGGANTGELFF. The CDR3 region has the DNA TGTGCCAGTAGTATCGGTGGGGGCGCGAACACCGGGGAGCTGTTTTTT.

V gene TRBV19 combines with J gene TRBJ2-2; D is unresolved. V lost 9 bases and J 0 bases, leaving 8 bases between the germline ends. Per the germline V gene, CDR1 is LNHDA and CDR2 is SQIVND (reference sequence). The CDR3 runs 13 residues. The CDR3 nucleotides are TGTGCCAGCCTAGTTACGAACACCGGGGAGCTGTTTTTT. Translating it yields CASLVTNTGELFF. Based on the CDR3 plus reference TRBV19 and TRBJ2-2, the full variable domain is DGGITQSPKYLFRKEGQNVTLSCEQNLNHDAMYWYRQDPGQGLRLIYYSQIVNDFQKGDIAEGYSVSREKKESFPLTVTSAQKNPTAFYLCASLVTNTGELFFGEGSRLTVL.

This clone was counted only a few times. Within the sample, other DNA sequences also encode this same CDR3. The chain employs TRBV7-9 and TRBJ1-1; 8 nucleotides align to TRBD1. The V segment lost 4 bases and the J segment 0 bases; nucleotides outside the gene matches: 4. CDR3 length equals 15 residues. In germline, CDR1 is SEHNR, CDR2 FQNEAQ (reference sequence). The CDR3 DNA reads as TGTGCCAGCAGCTCTAGGACAGGGTTGAACACTGAAGCTTTCTTT. It encodes CASSSRTGLNTEAFF.

The gene calls are TRBV3-1 (or the pseudogene TRBV3-2) and TRBJ2-7; D is perhaps TRBD1 (5 bases). Trimming shortened V by 0 bases and J by 1 base, and 13 bases separated the two germline ends. The CDR3 covers 16 residues. CDR1 is LGHDT and CDR2 is YNNKEL in the germline V gene (reference sequence). CDR3 protein: CASSQDQWQGSYEQYF. The CDR3, as DNA: TGTGCCAGCAGCCAAGATCAATGGCAGGGATCCTACGAGCAGTACTTC.

This clone has a single count. The V call is TRBV28, the J call TRBJ2-2; 8 positions match TRBD1. This CDR3 is 16 amino acids long. Germline loops: CDR1 MDHEN, CDR2 SYDVKM. The V segment lost 6 bases and the J segment 7 bases; nucleotides outside the gene matches: 13. The CDR3 is CASRYNGQGRGGELFF. The CDR3 DNA reads as TGTGCCAGCAGATACAATGGACAGGGTCGTGGCGGGGAGCTGTTTTTT.

The gene calls are TRBV6-5 and TRBJ2-1; TRBD2 aligns across 12 bases. Germline V gene lookup returns CDR1 MNHEY and CDR2 SVGAGI. The trim removed 6 bases at V and 7 bases at J, leaving 7 bases unmatched. The CDR3 runs 15 residues. The CDR3 DNA reads TGTGCCAGCAGGCAATTGGGACTAGCGGGTAATGAGCAGTTCTTC. This gives the protein CASRQLGLAGNEQFF.

This clone is a singleton in its sample. This chain joins TRBV7-6 and TRBJ2-3; 14 bases match TRBD2. J lost 6 bases, V lost 5 bases, and 4 bases had no gene match. Germline lookup yields CDR1 SGHVS and CDR2 FNYEAQ. This CDR3 contains 15 residues. CDR3 sequence (DNA): TGTGCCAGCAGCGCGGGACTAGCGGGAGTGGATACGCAGTATTTT. Its translation: CASSAGLAGVDTQYF. Filled out from reference TRBV7-6 and TRBJ2-3, the complete variable domain reads GAGVSQSPRYKVTKRGQDVALRCDPISGHVSLYWYRQALGQGPEFLTYFNYEAQQDKSGLPNDRFSAERPEGSISTLTIQRTEQRDSAMYRCASSAGLAGVDTQYFGPGTRLTVL.

The gene calls are TRBV6-2 or TRBV6-3 and TRBJ2-7; D is ambiguous. This CDR3 contains 13 residues. The ends were cut back, 0 bases at V and 1 base at J, with 4 bases in the middle. Germline CDR1 reads MNHEY; CDR2 reads SVGEGT. CDR3 DNA: TGTGCCAGCAGTTACTCGTTATCCTACGAGCAGTACTTC. This gives the protein CASSYSLSYEQYF.